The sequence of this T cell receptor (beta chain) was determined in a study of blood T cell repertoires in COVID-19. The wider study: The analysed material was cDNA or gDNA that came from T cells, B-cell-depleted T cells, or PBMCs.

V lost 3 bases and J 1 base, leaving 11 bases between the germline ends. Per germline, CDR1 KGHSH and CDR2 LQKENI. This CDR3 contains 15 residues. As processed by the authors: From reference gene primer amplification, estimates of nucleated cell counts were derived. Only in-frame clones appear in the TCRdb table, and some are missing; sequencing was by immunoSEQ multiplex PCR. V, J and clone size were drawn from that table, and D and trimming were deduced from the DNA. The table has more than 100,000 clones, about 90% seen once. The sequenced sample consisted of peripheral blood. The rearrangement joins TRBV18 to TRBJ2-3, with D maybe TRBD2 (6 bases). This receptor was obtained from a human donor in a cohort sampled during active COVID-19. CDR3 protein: CASSPPGLGTDTQYF. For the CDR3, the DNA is TGTGCCAGCTCACCTCCGGGACTCGGCACAGATACGCAGTATTTT.